One sample yielded the 4 T cell receptor beta chains listed below, sequenced in a study of blood T cell repertoires in COVID-19. TCRdb's copy holds only in-frame clones and misses some; the assay was immunoSEQ multiplex PCR. The data contain around 50,000 clones, roughly nine tenths of them singletons. The material sequenced was peripheral blood. Receptors originate from a human donor in a cohort sampled during active COVID-19.

The V call is TRBV21-1, the J call TRBJ2-3; TRBD1 is the table's D call, not checked against the DNA. TRBV21-1 is shown as a pseudogene. CDR3 length: 16 residues. The CDR3 is CASSKNRVGDTDTQYF. CDR3 DNA sequence: TGTGCCAGCAGCAAAAACAGGGTTGGGGACACAGATACGCAGTATTTT.

About this clone itself: At one end the junction does not follow the germline gene, possibly because of a read error. The chain uses TRBV11-3 and TRBJ1-2, with unresolved D. CDR3 size: 17 residues. Per germline, CDR1 SGHNT and CDR2 YENEEA. The CDR3 DNA reads as TGTGCCAGCAGCCTAGATGCCTCCCGGGGTACTGACTATGGCTACACCTTC. The encoded protein is CASSLDASRGTDYGYTF. Variable domain in full (rest from reference TRBV11-3 and TRBJ1-2): EAGVVQSPRYKIIEKKQPVAFWCNPISGHNTLYWYLQNLGQGPELLIRYENEEAVDDSQLPKDRFSAERLKGVDSTLKIQPAELGDSAVYLCASSLDASRGTDYGYTFGSGTRLTVV.

V usage is TRBV19 and J usage is TRBJ2-1; TRBD1 agrees at 7 bases. The CDR3 totals 13 residues. After removal of 5 bases from V and 9 bases from J, the junction contained 7 bases not matched to a gene. Germline V gene data show CDR1 as LNHDA and CDR2 as SQIVND (reference sequence). The CDR3 DNA follows: TGTGCCAGTAGTCAGACAGGGTCTGGTGAGCAGTTCTTC. Its protein product is CASSQTGSGEQFF.

The chain employs TRBV7-3 and TRBJ2-5; 14 nucleotides align to TRBD2. Germline loops: CDR1 SGHTA, CDR2 FQGTGA. This CDR3 has 17 amino acids. J gave up 5 bases and V 5 bases, and 10 bases lay outside the gene matches. DNA of the CDR3: TGTGCCAGCAGCCAAGGGACTAGCGGGAGTCCGGGGGAGACCCAGTACTTC. Translating gives CASSQGTSGSPGETQYF.